This T cell receptor (beta chain) is drawn from a study of cytomegalovirus exposure and HLA in healthy donors. Points from the study as a whole: A subsequent analysis found that TCR clusters from the first cohort also tended to co-occur in the approximately 120 validation repertoires, with 94% of cluster scores above 0.

For this clone: Its cognate antigen is unknown.

Per the germline V gene, CDR1 is SGHVS and CDR2 is FQNEAQ. The CDR3 extends over 15 amino acids. The trim removed 1 base at V and 5 bases at J, leaving 4 bases unmatched. The donors were part of the roughly 120-subject validation cohort, which stood apart from the approximately 700-subject first cohort. The protocol was immunoSEQ multiplex PCR, while the TCRdb copy is restricted to in-frame clones and leaves out a portion. The sample consists of some 84,000 clones, approximately 90% of them appearing once. The rearrangement joins TRBV7-8 to TRBJ2-5; 10 nucleotides agree with TRBD2. Specimen: PBMCs. The sequence was collected from a man aged 30 to 39 in good health and CMV-seronegative. CDR3 sequence reads: CASSLERGGRETQYF. CDR3 in DNA: TGTGCCAGCAGCTTAGAGCGGGGGGGCCGTGAGACCCAGTACTTC.